The present TCR beta chain was sequenced within a study of shared clonotypes between healthy human individuals. Study-wide results and caveats: Blood was the sole source, and tissue repertoires probably differ. Donor scarcity curtailed the genetic and exposure-history diversity represented herein.

The assay was immunoSEQ multiplex PCR, and TCRdb's table has in-frame clones only and misses some. The profile covers about 470,000 clones, with about 76% appearing a single time and about 13% taken by the ten largest. This CDR3 has 19 residues. For this clone: Its antigen is not identified.

Sample: PBMCs. The sequence was obtained from a woman aged 40 to 50 in good health. Some clones in this sample may be carry-over from other donors' samples. This chain uses TRBV1 with TRBJ2-5; the table's D call, TRBD2, has no DNA check behind it. TRBV1 is given as a pseudogene. The CDR3 sequence: CTSSQESRWSSGRCRTQYF. The CDR3 DNA reads as TGCACCAGCAGCCAAGAAAGCCGGTGGTCTAGCGGGAGGTGTCGGACCCAGTACTTC.